This T cell receptor (beta chain) was captured by sequencing in a study of blood T cell repertoires in COVID-19. At the level of the study: Some COVID-19 samples were acute and others convalescent; all came from the United States, Italy and Spain. PBMCs, B-cell-depleted T cells, or T cells were the source of the cDNA or gDNA that made up the material.

Per the authors' pipeline: Amplification of reference gene primers was used by the study to estimate nucleated cell counts. The repertoire was sequenced with immunoSEQ multiplex PCR; TCRdb's copy has only in-frame clones and lacks some. V and J calls and clone size are given by that table; D and trimming were obtained from the DNA. The sample contains about 230,000 clones, more than 65% of which appear only once. The CDR3 length is 12 residues. Germline assignment: CDR1 MNHEY and CDR2 SVGEGT. V was pared by 3 bases and J by 1 base, with 4 bases between. The sequencing sample was made of peripheral blood. This chain links TRBV6-2 or TRBV6-3 with TRBJ2-7; D is unresolved. This receptor was taken from a woman older than 75 with acute or convalescent COVID-19. Written as DNA, the CDR3 is TGTGCCAGCAGTTATGTATCCTACGAGCAGTACTTC. Its translation is CASSYVSYEQYF.